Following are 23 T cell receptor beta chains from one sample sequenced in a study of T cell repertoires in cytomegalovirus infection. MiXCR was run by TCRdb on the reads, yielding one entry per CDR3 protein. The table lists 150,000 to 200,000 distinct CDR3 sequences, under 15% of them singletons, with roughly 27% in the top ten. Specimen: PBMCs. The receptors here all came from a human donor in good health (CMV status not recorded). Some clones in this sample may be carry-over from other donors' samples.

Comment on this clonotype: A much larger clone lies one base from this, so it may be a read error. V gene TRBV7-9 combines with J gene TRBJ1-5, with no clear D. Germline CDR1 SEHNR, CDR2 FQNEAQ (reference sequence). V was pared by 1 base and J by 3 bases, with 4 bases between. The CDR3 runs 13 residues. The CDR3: CASSLGLNQPQHF. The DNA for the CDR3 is TGTGCCAGCAGCTTAGGGCTCAATCAGCCCCAGCATTTT.

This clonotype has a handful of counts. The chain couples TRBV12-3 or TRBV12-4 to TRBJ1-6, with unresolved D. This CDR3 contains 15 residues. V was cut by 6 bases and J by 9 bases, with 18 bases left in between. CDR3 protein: CASRPTPRRVSPLHF. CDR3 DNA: TGTGCCAGCAGACCCACCCCAAGGCGGGTTTCACCCCTCCACTTT.

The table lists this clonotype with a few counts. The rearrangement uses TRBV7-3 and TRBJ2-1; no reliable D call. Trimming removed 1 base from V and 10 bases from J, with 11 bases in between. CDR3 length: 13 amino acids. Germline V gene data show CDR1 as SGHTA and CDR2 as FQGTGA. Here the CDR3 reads CASSLKGAKEQFF. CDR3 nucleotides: TGTGCCAGCAGCTTAAAGGGTGCGAAAGAGCAGTTCTTC.

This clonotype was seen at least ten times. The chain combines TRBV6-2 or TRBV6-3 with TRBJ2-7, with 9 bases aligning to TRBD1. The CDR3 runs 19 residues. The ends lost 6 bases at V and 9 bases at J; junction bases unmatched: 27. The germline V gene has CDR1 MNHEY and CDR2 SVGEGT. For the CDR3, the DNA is TGTGCCAGCAGCGCGGCGGTAGGTACAGGGGGCCCTTTGTTGGGGCGGCAGTACTTC. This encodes CASSAAVGTGGPLLGRQYF.

The CDR3 loop reads CASSPGTSGHSYEQYF. In nucleotides, the CDR3 is TGTGCCAGCAGCCCCGGGACTAGCGGGCACTCCTACGAGCAGTACTTC. J is TRBJ2-7 and V is TRBV6-2 or TRBV6-3, with 12 nucleotides matching TRBD2. Germline CDR1 reads MNHEY; CDR2 reads SVGEGT. The V gene end was trimmed by 6 bases and the J gene end by 0 bases; junction bases not matched to a gene: 6. This CDR3 contains 16 residues.

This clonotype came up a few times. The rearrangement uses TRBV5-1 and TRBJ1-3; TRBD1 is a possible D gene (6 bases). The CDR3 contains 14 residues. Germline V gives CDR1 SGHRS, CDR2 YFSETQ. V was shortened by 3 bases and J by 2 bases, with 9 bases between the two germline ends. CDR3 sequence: CASSSQGAGNTIYF. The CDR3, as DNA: TGCGCCAGCAGCTCACAGGGAGCTGGAAACACCATATATTTT.

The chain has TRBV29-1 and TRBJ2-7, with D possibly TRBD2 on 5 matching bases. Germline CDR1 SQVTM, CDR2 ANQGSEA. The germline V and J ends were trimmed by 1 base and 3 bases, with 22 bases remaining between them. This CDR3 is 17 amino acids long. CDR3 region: CSVEGGFGVGADYEQYF. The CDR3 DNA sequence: TGCAGCGTTGAAGGGGGATTTGGTGTGGGAGCGGACTACGAGCAGTACTTC.

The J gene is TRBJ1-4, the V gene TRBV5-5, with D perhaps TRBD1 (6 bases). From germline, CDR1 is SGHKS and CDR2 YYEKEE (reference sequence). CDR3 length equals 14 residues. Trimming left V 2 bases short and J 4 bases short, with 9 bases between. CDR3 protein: CASSFTGLNEKLFF. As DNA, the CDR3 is TGTGCCAGCAGCTTCACAGGGCTTAATGAAAAACTGTTTTTT.

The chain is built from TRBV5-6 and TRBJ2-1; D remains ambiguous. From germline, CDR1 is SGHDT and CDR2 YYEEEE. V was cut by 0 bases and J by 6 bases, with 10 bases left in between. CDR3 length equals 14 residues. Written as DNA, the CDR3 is TGTGCCAGCAGCTTGGAGGCCTGGGGCAATGAGCAGTTCTTC. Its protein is CASSLEAWGNEQFF.

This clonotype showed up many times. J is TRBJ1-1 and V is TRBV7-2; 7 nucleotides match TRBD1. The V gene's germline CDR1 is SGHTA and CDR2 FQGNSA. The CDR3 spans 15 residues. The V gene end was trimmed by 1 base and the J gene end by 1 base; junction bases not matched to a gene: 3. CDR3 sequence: CASSLVRTGNTEAFF. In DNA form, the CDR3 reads TGTGCCAGCAGCTTAGTTCGGACAGGGAACACTGAAGCTTTCTTT.

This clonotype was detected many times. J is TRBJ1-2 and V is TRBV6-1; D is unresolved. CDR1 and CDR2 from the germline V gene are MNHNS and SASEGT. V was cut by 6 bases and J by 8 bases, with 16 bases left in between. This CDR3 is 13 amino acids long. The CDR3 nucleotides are TGTGCCAGCAGCAGCCCACCCCTGAGAGGCTACACCTTC. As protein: CASSSPPLRGYTF.

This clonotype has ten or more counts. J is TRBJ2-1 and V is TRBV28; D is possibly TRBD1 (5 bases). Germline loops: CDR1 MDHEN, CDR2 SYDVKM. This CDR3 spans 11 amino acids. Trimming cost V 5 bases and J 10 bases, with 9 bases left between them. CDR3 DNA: TGTGCCAGCAGTCTCAAGGGGGAGCAGTTCTTC. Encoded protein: CASSLKGEQFF.

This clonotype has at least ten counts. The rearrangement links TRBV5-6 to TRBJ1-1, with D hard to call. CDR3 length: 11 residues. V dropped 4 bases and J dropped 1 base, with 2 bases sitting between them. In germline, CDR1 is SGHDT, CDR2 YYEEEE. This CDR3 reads CASSQNTEAFF. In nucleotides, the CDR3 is TGTGCCAGCAGCCAGAACACTGAAGCTTTCTTT.

CDR3 loop: CASSSTVSSTDTQYF. The CDR3 bases are TGCGCCAGCAGTTCCACAGTCTCTAGCACAGATACGCAGTATTTT. The rearrangement links TRBV5-1 to TRBJ2-3, with D unclear. This CDR3 has 15 amino acids. Germline V lookup: CDR1 SGHRS, CDR2 YFSETQ. Trimming cost V 5 bases and J 0 bases, with 13 bases left between them.

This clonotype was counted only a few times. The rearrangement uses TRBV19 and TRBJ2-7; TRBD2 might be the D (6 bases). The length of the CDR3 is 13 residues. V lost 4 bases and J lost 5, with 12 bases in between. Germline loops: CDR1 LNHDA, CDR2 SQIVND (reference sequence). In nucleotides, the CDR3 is TGTGCCAGTAGTACCGGGAGAGGGGACGAGCAGTACTTC. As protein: CASSTGRGDEQYF.

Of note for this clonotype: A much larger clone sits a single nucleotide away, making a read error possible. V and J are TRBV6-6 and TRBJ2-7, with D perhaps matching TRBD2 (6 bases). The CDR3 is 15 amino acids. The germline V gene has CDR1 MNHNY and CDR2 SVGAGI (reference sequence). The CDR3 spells CASSYMTGETYGQYF. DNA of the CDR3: TGTGCCAGCAGTTACATGACGGGAGAGACCTACGGGCAGTACTTC.

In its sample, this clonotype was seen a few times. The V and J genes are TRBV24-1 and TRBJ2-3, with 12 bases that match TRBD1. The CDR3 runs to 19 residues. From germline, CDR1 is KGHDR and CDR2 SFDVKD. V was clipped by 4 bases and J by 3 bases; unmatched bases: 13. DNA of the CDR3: TGTGCCACCAGTGAAATGCTCCGGGACAGGGGGCGGGAAACAGATACGCAGTATTTT. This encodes CATSEMLRDRGRETDTQYF.

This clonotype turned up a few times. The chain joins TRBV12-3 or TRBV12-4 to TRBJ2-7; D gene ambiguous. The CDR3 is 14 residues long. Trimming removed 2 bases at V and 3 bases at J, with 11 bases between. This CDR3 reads CASSLRRTHYEQYF. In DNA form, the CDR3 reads TGTGCCAGCAGTTTACGACGGACCCACTACGAGCAGTACTTC.

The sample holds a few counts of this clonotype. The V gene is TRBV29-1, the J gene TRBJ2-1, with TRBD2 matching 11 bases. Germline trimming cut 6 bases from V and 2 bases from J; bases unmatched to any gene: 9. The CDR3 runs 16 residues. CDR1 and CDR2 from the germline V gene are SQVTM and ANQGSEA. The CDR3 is CSVTGTSGAAYNEQFF. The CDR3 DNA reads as TGCAGCGTGACCGGGACTAGCGGAGCAGCCTACAATGAGCAGTTCTTC.

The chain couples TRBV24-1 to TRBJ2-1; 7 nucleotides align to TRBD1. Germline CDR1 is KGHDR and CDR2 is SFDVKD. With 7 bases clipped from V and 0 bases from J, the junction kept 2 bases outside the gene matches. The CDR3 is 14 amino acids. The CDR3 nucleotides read TGTGCCACCAGCGCAGGGGGCTCCTACAATGAGCAGTTCTTC. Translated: CATSAGGSYNEQFF.

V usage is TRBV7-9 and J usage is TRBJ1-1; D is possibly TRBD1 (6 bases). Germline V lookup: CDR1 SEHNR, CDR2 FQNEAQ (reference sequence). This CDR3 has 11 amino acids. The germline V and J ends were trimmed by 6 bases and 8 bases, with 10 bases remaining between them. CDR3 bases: TGTGCCAGCAGATCCACAGGGGAAGCTTTCTTT. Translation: CASRSTGEAFF.

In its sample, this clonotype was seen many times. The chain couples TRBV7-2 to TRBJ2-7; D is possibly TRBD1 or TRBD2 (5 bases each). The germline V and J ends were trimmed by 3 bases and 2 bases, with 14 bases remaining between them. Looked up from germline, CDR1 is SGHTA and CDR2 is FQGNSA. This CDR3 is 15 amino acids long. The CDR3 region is CASSFSGLAPYEQYF. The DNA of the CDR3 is TGTGCCAGCAGCTTTTCGGGGCTTGCCCCCTACGAGCAGTACTTC. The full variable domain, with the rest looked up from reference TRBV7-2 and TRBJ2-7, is GAGVSQSPSNKVTEKGKDVELRCDPISGHTALYWYRQSLGQGLEFLIYFQGNSAPDKSGLPSDRFSAERTGGSVSTLTIQRTQQEDSAVYLCASSFSGLAPYEQYFGPGTRLTVT.

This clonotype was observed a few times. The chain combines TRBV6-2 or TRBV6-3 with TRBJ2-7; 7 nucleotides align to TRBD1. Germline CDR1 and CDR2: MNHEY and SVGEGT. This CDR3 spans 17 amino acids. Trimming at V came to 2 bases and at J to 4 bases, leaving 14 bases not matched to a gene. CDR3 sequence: CASSYVPGTVTVYEQYF. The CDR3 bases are TGTGCCAGCAGTTACGTACCCGGGACAGTCACCGTGTACGAGCAGTACTTC.